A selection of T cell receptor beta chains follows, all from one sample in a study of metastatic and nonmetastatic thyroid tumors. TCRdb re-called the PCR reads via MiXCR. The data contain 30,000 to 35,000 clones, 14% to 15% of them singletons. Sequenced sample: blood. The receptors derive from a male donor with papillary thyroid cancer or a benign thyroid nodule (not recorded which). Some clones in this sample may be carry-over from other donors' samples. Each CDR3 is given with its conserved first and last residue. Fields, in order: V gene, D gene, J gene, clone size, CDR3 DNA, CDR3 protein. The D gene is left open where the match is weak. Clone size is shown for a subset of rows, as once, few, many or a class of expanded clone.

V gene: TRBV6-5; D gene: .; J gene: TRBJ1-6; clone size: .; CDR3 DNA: TGTGCCAGCAGAAGGAGGCATGGGTCTGGCTTGGGCTCCTATAATTCACCCCTCCACTTT; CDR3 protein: CASRRRHGSGLGSYNSPLHF
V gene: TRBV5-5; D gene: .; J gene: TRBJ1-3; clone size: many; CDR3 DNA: TGTGCCAGCAGCTATGCGGAAGCGGAATATTTT; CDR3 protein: CASSYAEAEYF
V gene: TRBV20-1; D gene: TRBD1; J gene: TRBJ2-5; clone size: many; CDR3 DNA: TGCAGTGCCCCGGACAGGGCTGAGACCCAGTACTTC; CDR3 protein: CSAPDRAETQYF
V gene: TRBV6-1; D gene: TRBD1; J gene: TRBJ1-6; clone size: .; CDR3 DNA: TGTGCCAGCAGTGAAGGGACAGGGAGTTCACCCCTCCACTTT; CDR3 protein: CASSEGTGSSPLHF
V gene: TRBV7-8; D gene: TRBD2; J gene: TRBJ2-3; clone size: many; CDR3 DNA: TGTGCCAGCAGCCGTTCGGGGGGAGGGCCTGGGGATACGCAGTATTTT; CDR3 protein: CASSRSGGGPGDTQYF
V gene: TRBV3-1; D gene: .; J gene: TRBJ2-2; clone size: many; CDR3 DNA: TGTGCCAGCAGCCAACTTTACACCGGGGAGCTGTTTTTT; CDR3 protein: CASSQLYTGELFF
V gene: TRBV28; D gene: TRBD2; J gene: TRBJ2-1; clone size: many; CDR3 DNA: TGTGCCAGCAGCTCGGGACTAGGTCAGTTCTTC; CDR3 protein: CASSSGLGQFF
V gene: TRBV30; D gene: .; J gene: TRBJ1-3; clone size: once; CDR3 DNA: TGTGCCTGGTATCGAGAGATCGTGGACACCATATATTTT; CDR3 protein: CAWYREIVDTIYF
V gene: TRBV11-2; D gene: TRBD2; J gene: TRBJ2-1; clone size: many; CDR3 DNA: TGTGCCAGCAGCTTAGAGACTAGCGGGAGACTTGAGCAGTTCTTC; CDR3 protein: CASSLETSGRLEQFF
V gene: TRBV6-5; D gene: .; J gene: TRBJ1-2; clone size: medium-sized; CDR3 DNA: TGTGCCAGCAGTTACTGGCAGGGAGGGGTCTATGGCTACACCTTC; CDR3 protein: CASSYWQGGVYGYTF
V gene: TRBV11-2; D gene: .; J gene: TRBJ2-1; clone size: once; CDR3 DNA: TGTGCCAGCATCCCCTTCAGGGGCTTCGGCAATGAGCAGTTCTTC; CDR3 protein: CASIPFRGFGNEQFF
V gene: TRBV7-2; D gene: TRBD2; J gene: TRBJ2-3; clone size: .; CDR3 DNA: TGTGCCAGCAGCATACCTTACCGCGGGACTAGCGACCCCACAGATACGCAGTATTTT; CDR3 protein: CASSIPYRGTSDPTDTQYF
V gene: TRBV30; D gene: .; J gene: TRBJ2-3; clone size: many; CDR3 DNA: TGTGCCTGGAGCGTAACAGATACGCAGTATTTT; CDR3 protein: CAWSVTDTQYF
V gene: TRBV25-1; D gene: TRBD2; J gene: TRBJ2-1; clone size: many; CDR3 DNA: TGTGCCAGCAGTCCAGCGGGAGGGAGGGGTGAGCAGTTCTTC; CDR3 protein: CASSPAGGRGEQFF
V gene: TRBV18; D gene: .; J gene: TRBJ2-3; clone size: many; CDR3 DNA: TGTGCCAGCTCACCACCGTTACCTAGCACCGATACGCAGTATTTT; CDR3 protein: CASSPPLPSTDTQYF
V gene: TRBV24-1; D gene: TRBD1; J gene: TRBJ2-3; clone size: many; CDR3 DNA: TGTGCCACCACCCAGGACAGGGTTGATACGCAGTATTTT; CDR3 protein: CATTQDRVDTQYF
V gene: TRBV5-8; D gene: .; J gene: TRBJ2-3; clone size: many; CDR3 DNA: TGTGCCAGCAGCTATCGACTAGGGGGCACAGATACGCAGTATTTT; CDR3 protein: CASSYRLGGTDTQYF
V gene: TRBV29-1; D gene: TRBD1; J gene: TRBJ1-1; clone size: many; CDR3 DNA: TGCAGCGTTGTTTTTCAGGGGGCTTCTCCTGAAGCTTTCTTT; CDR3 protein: CSVVFQGASPEAFF
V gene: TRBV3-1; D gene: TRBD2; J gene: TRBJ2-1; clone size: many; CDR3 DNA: TGTGCCAGCAGCCCGCGGGGGTTTGACTCCTACAATGAGCAGTTCTTC; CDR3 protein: CASSPRGFDSYNEQFF
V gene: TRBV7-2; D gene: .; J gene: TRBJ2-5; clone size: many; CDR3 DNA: TGTGCCAGCAGCTTTTCGGGTTTGACGGGAGAGACCCAGTACTTC; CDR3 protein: CASSFSGLTGETQYF
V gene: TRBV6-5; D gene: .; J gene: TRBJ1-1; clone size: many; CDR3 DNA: TGTGCCAGCAGTTACCGAGAAAGCACTGAAGCTTTCTTT; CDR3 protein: CASSYRESTEAFF
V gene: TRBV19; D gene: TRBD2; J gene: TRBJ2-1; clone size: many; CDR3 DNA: TGTGCCAGTAGTATGGGACTAGCGTACAATGAGCAGTTCTTC; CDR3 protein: CASSMGLAYNEQFF
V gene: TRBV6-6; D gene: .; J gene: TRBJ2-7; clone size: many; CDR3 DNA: TGTGCCAGCAGTTACCTGGACGGGAGCCCCCGACAATACCCCTACGAGCAGTACTTC; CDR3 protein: CASSYLDGSPRQYPYEQYF
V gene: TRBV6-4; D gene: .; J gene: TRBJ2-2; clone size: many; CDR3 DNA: TGTGCCAGCAGTGCATCAGGTGGTTTAGGCACCGGGGAGCTGTTTTTT; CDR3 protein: CASSASGGLGTGELFF
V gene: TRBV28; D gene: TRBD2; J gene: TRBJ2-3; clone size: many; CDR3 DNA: TGTGCCAGCAGTTTATGGATAGCGGGGGGTAGCACAGATACGCAGTATTTT; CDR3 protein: CASSLWIAGGSTDTQYF
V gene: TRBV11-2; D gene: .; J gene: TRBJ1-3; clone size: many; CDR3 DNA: TGTGCCAGCAGCTTAGTTCCGTCAGGGTCCTATGGAAACACCATATATTTT; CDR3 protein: CASSLVPSGSYGNTIYF